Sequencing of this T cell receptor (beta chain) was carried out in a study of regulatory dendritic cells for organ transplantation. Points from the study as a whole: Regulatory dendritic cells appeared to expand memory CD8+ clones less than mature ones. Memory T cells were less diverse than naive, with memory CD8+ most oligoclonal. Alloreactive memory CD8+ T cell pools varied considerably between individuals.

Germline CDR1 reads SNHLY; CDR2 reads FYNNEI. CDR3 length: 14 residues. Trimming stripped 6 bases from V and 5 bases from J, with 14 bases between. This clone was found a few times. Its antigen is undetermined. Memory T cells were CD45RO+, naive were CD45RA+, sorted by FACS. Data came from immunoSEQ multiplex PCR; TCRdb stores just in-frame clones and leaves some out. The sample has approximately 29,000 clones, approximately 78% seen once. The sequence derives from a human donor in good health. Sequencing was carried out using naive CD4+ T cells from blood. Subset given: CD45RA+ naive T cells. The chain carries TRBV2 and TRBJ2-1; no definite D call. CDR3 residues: CASRPVQADNEQFF. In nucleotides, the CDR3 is TGTGCCAGCAGGCCCGTTCAGGCTGACAATGAGCAGTTCTTC.